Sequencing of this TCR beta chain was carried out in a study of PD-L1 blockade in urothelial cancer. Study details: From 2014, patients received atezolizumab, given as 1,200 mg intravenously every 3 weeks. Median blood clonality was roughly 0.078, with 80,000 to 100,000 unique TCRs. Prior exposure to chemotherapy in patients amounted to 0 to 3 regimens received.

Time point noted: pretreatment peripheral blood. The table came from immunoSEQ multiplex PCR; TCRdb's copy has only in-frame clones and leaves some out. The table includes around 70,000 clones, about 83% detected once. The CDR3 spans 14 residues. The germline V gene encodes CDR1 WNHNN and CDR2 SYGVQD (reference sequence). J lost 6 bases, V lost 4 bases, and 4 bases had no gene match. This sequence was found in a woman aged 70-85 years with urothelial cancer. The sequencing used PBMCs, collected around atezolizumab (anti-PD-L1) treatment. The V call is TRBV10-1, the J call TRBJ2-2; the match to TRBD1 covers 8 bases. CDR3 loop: CASSGTGKPGELFF. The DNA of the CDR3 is TGCGCCAGCAGTGGGACAGGGAAACCCGGGGAGCTGTTTTTT.